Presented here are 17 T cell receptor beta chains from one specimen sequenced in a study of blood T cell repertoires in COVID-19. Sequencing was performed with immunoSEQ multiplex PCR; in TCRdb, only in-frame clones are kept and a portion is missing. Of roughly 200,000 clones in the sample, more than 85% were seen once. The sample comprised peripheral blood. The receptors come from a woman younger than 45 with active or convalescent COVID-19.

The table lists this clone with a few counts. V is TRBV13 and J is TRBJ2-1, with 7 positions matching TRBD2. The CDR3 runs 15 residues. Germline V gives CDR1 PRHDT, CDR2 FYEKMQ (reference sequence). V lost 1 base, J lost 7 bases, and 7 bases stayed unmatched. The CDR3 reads CASSLASGKANEQFF. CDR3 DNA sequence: TGTGCCAGCAGCTTAGCCAGCGGGAAGGCAAATGAGCAGTTCTTC.

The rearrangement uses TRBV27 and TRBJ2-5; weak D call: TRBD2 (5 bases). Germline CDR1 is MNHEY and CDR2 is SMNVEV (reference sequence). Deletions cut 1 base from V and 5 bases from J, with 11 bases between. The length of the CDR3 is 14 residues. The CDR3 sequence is CASSLLGSGETQYF. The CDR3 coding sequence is TGTGCCAGCAGTTTATTGGGGAGTGGGGAGACCCAGTACTTC.

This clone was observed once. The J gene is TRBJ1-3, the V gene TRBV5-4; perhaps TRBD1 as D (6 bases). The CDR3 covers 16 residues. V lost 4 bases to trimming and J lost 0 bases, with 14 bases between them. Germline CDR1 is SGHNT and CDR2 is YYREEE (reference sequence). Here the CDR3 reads CASSPGTGSSGNTIYF. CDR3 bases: TGTGCCAGCAGCCCGGGAACAGGGAGCTCTGGAAACACCATATATTTT.

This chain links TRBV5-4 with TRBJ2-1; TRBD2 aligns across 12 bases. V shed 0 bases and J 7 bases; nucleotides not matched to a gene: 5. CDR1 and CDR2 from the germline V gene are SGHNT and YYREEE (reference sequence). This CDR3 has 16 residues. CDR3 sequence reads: CASSLASGGVVNEQFF. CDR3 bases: TGTGCCAGCAGCTTGGCTAGCGGGGGGGTTGTAAATGAGCAGTTCTTC.

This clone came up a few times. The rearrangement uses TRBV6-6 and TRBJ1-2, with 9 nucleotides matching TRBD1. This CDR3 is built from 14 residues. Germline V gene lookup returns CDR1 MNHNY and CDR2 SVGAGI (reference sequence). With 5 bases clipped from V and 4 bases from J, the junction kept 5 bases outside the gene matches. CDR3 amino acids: CASSPGTGPYGYTF. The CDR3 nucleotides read TGTGCCAGCAGTCCTGGGACAGGGCCCTATGGCTACACCTTC.

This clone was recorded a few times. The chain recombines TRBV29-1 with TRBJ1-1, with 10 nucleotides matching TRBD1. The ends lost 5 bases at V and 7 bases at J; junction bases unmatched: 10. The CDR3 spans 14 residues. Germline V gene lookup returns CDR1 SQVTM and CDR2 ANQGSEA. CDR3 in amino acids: CSVRTGGRKGEAFF. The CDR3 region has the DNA TGCAGCGTTCGGACAGGGGGTAGGAAAGGTGAAGCTTTCTTT. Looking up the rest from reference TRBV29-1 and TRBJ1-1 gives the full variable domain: SAVISQKPSRDICQRGTSLTIQCQVDSQVTMMFWYRQQPGQSLTLIATANQGSEATYESGFVIDKFPISRPNLTFSTLTVSNMSPEDSSIYLCSVRTGGRKGEAFFGQGTRLTVV.

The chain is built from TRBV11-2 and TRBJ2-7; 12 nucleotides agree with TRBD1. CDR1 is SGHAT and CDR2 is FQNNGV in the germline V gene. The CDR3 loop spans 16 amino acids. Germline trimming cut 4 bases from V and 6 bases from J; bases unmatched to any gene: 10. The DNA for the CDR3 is TGTGCCAGCAGCTCAACCTTACCGGGACAGGGGGCCGAGCAGTACTTC. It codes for CASSSTLPGQGAEQYF.

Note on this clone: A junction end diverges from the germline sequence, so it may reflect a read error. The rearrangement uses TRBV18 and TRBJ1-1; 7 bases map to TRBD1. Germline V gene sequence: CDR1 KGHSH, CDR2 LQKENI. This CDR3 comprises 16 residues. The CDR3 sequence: CASSPQGRGMNTEAFF. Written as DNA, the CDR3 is TGTGCCAGCTCTCCACAGGGGAGGGGGATGAACACTGAAGCTTTCTTT.

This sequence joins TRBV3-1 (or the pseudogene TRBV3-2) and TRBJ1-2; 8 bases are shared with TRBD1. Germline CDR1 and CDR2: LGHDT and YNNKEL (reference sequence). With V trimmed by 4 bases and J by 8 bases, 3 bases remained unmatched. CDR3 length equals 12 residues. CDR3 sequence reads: CASSLGTGGYTF. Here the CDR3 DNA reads TGTGCCAGCAGCCTCGGGACAGGCGGCTACACCTTC.

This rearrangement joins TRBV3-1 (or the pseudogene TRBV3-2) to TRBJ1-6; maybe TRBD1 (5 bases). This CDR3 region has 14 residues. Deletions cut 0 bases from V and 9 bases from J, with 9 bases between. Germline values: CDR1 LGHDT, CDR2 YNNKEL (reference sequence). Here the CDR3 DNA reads TGTGCCAGCAGCCAAGAATACGGGGGTTCACCCCTCCACTTT. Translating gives CASSQEYGGSPLHF.

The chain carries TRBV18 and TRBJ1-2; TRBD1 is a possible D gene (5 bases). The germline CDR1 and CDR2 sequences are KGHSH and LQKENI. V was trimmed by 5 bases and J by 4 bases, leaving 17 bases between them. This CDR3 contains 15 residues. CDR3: CASSAIQDNRYGYTF. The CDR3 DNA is TGTGCCAGCTCAGCTATTCAGGACAATCGCTATGGCTACACCTTC. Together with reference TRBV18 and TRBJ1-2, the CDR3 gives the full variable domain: NAGVMQNPRHLVRRRGQEARLRCSPMKGHSHVYWYRQLPEEGLKFMVYLQKENIIDESGMPKERFSAEFPKEGPSILRIQQVVRGDSAAYFCASSAIQDNRYGYTFGSGTRLTVV.

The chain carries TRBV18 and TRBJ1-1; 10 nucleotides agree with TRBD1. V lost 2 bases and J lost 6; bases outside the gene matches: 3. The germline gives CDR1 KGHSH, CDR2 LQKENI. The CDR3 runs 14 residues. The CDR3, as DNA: TGTGCCAGCTCACCAGGGACAGGGGAACCTGAAGCTTTCTTT. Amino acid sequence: CASSPGTGEPEAFF.

CDR3: CASSLGTGKDYGYTF. CDR3 sequence (DNA): TGTGCCAGCAGCTTAGGGACAGGGAAAGACTATGGCTACACCTTC. The chain recombines TRBV7-9 with TRBJ1-2, with 8 bases lining up with TRBD1. The CDR3 loop spans 15 amino acids. In germline, CDR1 is SEHNR, CDR2 FQNEAQ (reference sequence). V trimming: 1 base; J trimming: 3 bases; junction bases outside the gene matches: 4.

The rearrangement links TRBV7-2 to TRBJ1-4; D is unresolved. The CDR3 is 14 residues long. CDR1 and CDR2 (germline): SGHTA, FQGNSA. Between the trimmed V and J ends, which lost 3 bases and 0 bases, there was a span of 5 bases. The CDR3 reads CASSLRSTNEKLFF. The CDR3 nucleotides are TGTGCCAGCAGCTTGAGGTCAACTAATGAAAAACTGTTTTTT.

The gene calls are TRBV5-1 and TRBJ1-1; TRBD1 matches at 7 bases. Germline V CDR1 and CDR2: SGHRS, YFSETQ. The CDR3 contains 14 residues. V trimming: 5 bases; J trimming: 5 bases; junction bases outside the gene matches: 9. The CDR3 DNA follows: TGCGCCAGCAGTTACAGACAGGGACGGACTGAAGCTTTCTTT. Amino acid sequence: CASSYRQGRTEAFF.

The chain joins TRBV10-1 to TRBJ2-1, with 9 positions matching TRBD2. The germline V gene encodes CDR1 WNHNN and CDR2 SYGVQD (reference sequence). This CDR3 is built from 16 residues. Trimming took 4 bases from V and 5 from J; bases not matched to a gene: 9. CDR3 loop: CASSAGLAGPNNEQFF. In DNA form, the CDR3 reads TGCGCCAGCAGTGCAGGCCTAGCGGGACCCAACAATGAGCAGTTCTTC.

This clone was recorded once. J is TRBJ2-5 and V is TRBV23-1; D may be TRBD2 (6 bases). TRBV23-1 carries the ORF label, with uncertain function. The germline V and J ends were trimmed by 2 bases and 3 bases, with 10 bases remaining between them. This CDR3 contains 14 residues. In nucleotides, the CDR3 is TGCGCCAGCAGTCAAAGCTGGGGGGAAGAGACCCAGTACTTC. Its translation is CASSQSWGEETQYF.